The sequence of this T cell receptor (beta chain) was determined in a study of PD-1 blockade in classical Hodgkin lymphoma (dated by TCRdb to 2020 to 2022). About the full investigation: Nivolumab dosing was 3 mg/kg intravenously every 2 weeks, continuing until either disease progression or unacceptable toxicity. The study used TCR beta sequencing and CyTOF to define a peripheral blood immune signature of response to PD-1 blockade in classical Hodgkin lymphoma. Overall study outcomes, separate from this receptor: CD4+ but not CD8+ TCR diversity rose significantly by C4D1 (p=0.0027 vs p=0.16), most apparent in complete responders (p=0.02). Baseline TCR diversity was reported to be lower in newly diagnosed patients than in healthy donors, and even lower in relapsed/refractory patients. Diversity was lower in patients who began nivolumab less than 1 year after ASCT, so these patients were left out of later analyses to avoid confounding by immune reconstitution. Baseline diversity similar to that of newly diagnosed patients was observed in trial patients achieving complete response, whereas significantly lower diversity was observed in partial responders and progressors. The study was limited to a single clinical trial cohort, and causes of repertoire differences, possibly disease activity or prior therapy, remained undefined.

CDR1 and CDR2 are drawn from the germline V gene: SGDLS, YYNGEE. Reading from cysteine to phenylalanine, the CDR3 counts 18 amino acids. Just the 54-base CDR3 DNA is kept, in frame starting at base 1. The junction shows trimming of 4 bases on V and 0 bases on J, and the gene matches do not reach 10 bases of it. What the time point label conveys for this sample: cycle 4 day 1 (C4D1), after 6 weeks of nivolumab. Relapse after autologous stem cell transplantation had occurred in all trial patients, and cohorts A, B and C were distinguished by prior brentuximab vedotin exposure. Magnetic negative selection with a Miltenyi CD4+ T cell isolation kit was used to purify CD4+ T cells from thawed PBMCs. A total of around 60 patients with relapsed/refractory classical Hodgkin lymphoma made up the trial cohort, and each patient's best overall response was complete response, partial response or progressive disease. In the multi-cohort phase II CheckMate 205 trial, trial patients received single-agent nivolumab. An independent review committee assessed best overall response by applying the 2007 International Working Group response criteria. Trial PBMCs were obtained immediately prior to nivolumab initiation (C1D1) and on therapy at cycle 2 day 1 and cycle 4 day 1. Peripheral blood was collected in 8 mL Vacutainer Cell Preparation Tubes, from which PBMCs were isolated by centrifugation and then cryopreserved. Purified CD4+ and CD8+ fractions were prepared only for cases with an additional available PBMC sample. Magnetically labelled cells were removed on LS columns in a quadroMACS separator, and the flow-through was collected as the purified fraction.

Only one count was recorded for this clone. This receptor's antigen is unknown. No much larger clone exists at a distance of one base, and base qualities are not known. The Qiagen DNeasy kit was used to extract genomic DNA both from unsorted PBMCs and from the negatively selected CD4+ and CD8+ fractions. Amplification of TCR beta CDR3 regions was done by immunoSEQ multiplex PCR with primers that anneal to V and J segments. A synthetic immune receptor repertoire was used to minimize amplification bias, and any remaining bias was removed computationally after sequencing. Processing in the source paper ran as follows. Repertoire diversity was quantified as the Shannon entropy index using custom Python scripts. Unsorted, CD4+ and CD8+ repertoires were examined separately, except in combined analyses, for which CD4+ and CD8+ sequences were merged in silico. A clone counted as expanded when the clone's frequency after treatment rose at least 2-fold relative to C1D1, and clones undetected at baseline were given a pseudocount of 0.5. Singleton clones were defined as clones with 0 or 1 copy at C1D1, and non-singleton clones were defined as clones with 2 or more copies. Clones expanded in unsorted samples were assigned a CD4+, CD8+ or unknown annotation through matching of protein sequences in sorted samples from the same patient. Diversity changes from C1D1 to C4D1 were tested in paired samples using Wilcoxon tests. Sourced from immuneACCESS, this table was stored by TCRdb with only in-frame sequences that have V and J called. A share of the clones is absent; for the studies checked, an unresolved V gene accounts for under half, and the remainder has no known explanation. That table supplies the V and J calls and clone size; D and trimming were determined from the DNA. In this sample the table shows tens of thousands of clones, roughly 80% of which occur a single time. The leading ten clones occupy over 3% of the sample.

This chain joins TRBV9 to TRBJ2-6; the central 7 bases match TRBD1. Sequenced here: CD4+ T cells from blood, sampled before the fourth cycle of nivolumab. The origin of this receptor is a human donor with classical Hodgkin lymphoma. The DNA is TGTGCCAGCAGCCCCACGACAGGGCCGGGCTCTGGGGCCAACGTCCTGACTTTC. Its coded protein is CASSPTTGPGSGANVLTF.